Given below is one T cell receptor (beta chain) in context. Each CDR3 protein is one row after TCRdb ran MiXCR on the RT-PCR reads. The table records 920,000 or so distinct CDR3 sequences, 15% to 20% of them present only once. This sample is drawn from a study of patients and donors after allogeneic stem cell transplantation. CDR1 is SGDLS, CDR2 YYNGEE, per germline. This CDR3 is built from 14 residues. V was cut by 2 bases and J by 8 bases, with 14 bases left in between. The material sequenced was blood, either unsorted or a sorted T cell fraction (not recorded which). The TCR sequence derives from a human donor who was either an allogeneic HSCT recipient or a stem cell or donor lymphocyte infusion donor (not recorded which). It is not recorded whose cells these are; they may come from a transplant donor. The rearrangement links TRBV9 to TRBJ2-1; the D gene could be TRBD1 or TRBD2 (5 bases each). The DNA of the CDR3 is TGTGCCAGCAGCGTCTCGGGGCTTTCTTATGAGCAGTTCTTC. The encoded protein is CASSVSGLSYEQFF.